This entry lists 5 T cell receptor beta chains sequenced from one sample in a study of blood T cells in healthy people across ages. Primed by a sample-barcoded 5' primer and a J-beta primer mix, a second PCR proceeded for 7 to 11 cycles. TCRdb re-called the 5' RACE reads through MiXCR, storing one row per CDR3 protein. The table has 800,000 to 950,000 distinct CDR3 sequences, 25% to 35% seen once. The data also belong to a second study, concerning T cells of mothers and their children.

Sequenced material: blood. These receptors originate from a woman between 40 and 50 years old in good health.

This chain links TRBV5-1 with TRBJ2-5; possibly TRBD1 for D (6 bases). Germline-derived CDR1 and CDR2 are SGHRS and YFSETQ. The CDR3 covers 14 residues. The V gene lost 6 bases and the J gene lost 11 bases, with 23 bases spanning the gap. CDR3 in amino acids: CASTLDRPPGKQYF. The CDR3 nucleotides are TGCGCCAGCACATTGGACAGACCGCCAGGCAAGCAGTACTTC. The full variable domain, rest sourced from reference TRBV5-1 and TRBJ2-5, is KAGVTQTPRYLIKTRGQQVTLSCSPISGHRSVSWYQQTPGQGLQFLFEYFSETQRNKGNFPGRFSGRQFSNSRSEMNVSTLELGDSALYLCASTLDRPPGKQYFGPGTRLLVL.

There are a few counts of this clonotype. V gene TRBV7-2 combines with J gene TRBJ1-5, with TRBD1 as a possible D gene (5 bases). V was trimmed by 4 bases and J by 2 bases, leaving 12 bases between them. Germline assignment: CDR1 SGHTA and CDR2 FQGNSA. This CDR3 is built from 15 residues. The CDR3 DNA follows: TGTGCCAGCAGCTCCTGGGGGGGGGGCAATCAGCCCCAGCATTTT. As protein: CASSSWGGGNQPQHF.

This clonotype was seen a single time. A read error may explain this, as a much larger clone is one base away. The rearrangement links TRBV7-8 to TRBJ2-1, with D uncertain. The V and J ends lost 1 base and 5 bases respectively, with 6 bases between them. CDR1 and CDR2 from the germline V gene are SGHVS and FQNEAQ. The CDR3 length is 13 residues. The CDR3 DNA sequence: TGTGCCAGCAGCTTAGGATTGGACAATGAGCAGTTCTTC. Amino acid sequence: CASSLGLDNEQFF.

This clonotype was recorded once. The rearrangement uses TRBV29-1 and TRBJ1-4, with D possibly matching TRBD1 (6 bases). Deletions cut 5 bases from V and 0 bases from J, with 10 bases between. The length of the CDR3 is 14 residues. Germline CDR1 and CDR2: SQVTM and ANQGSEA. CDR3 in DNA: TGCAGCGTTAAAAACAGGGCAACTAATGAAAAACTGTTTTTT. It translates to CSVKNRATNEKLFF. Full variable domain (missing parts from reference TRBV29-1 and TRBJ1-4): SAVISQKPSRDICQRGTSLTIQCQVDSQVTMMFWYRQQPGQSLTLIATANQGSEATYESGFVIDKFPISRPNLTFSTLTVSNMSPEDSSIYLCSVKNRATNEKLFFGSGTQLSVL.

This clonotype showed up many times. The chain joins TRBV4-1 to TRBJ2-1; no clear D. This CDR3 is built from 13 residues. Per the germline V gene, CDR1 is MGHRA and CDR2 is YSYEKL. Between the trimmed V and J ends, which lost 1 base and 8 bases, there was a span of 9 bases. CDR3 coding DNA: TGCGCCAGCAGCCAAGGGTCCTCAGATGAGCAGTTCTTC. Its protein product is CASSQGSSDEQFF.